This T cell receptor (beta chain) derives from a study of STAT5B mutations in CD4+ large granular lymphocyte leukemia. Produced via immunoSEQ multiplex PCR; TCRdb's table is partial and in-frame only. The sample contains about 30,000 clones, 76% of which appear only once. Trimming pared 3 bases from V and 2 bases from J, leaving 10 bases between. The CDR3 is made up of 14 amino acids. Germline CDR1 and CDR2: MNHEY and SVGAGI. Sample: CD4+ T cells from blood buffy coats. The genes are TRBV6-5 and TRBJ1-2; D is undetermined. The source of this sequence is a human donor in good health. The DNA of the CDR3 is TGTGCCAGCAGTTATAAAAAGGAGAACTATGGCTACACCTTC. As protein: CASSYKKENYGYTF.